Below are 27 T cell receptor beta chains sequenced from a single sample in a study of shared clonotypes between healthy human individuals. Assay used: immunoSEQ multiplex PCR; TCRdb lists only in-frame clones, some missing. The table has about 800,000 clones, 90% to 97% seen once. CD45RO-negative, CCR7-positively selected cells formed the naive CD8 fraction, excluding terminally differentiated effector memory CD45RA+ cells. Source material: naive CD8+ T cells sorted from blood. The receptors stem from a man aged 25 to 45 in good health.

This chain uses TRBV10-2 with TRBJ2-7; TRBD1 agrees at 7 bases. The germline gives CDR1 WSHSY, CDR2 SAAADI. V gave up 7 bases and J gave up 0 bases; unmatched junction bases: 6. CDR3 length: 14 residues. In nucleotides, the CDR3 is TGCGCCAGCACCAGGGGACAGAGCTCCTACGAGCAGTACTTC. Its translation: CASTRGQSSYEQYF.

The chain is built from TRBV27 and TRBJ1-5; D remains unclear. CDR3 size: 14 residues. Germline loops: CDR1 MNHEY, CDR2 SMNVEV (reference sequence). The V gene lost 5 bases and the J gene lost 0 bases, with 8 bases spanning the gap. The CDR3 bases are TGTGCCAGCAGTCCAATTCATAGCAATCAGCCCCAGCATTTT. It yields the protein CASSPIHSNQPQHF.

The gene calls are TRBV2 and TRBJ2-1; TRBD2 matches at 12 bases. The CDR3 has 16 residues. The germline CDR1 and CDR2 sequences are SNHLY and FYNNEI. Trimming took 8 bases from V and 2 from J; bases not matched to a gene: 7. Here the CDR3 DNA reads TGTGCCAGCGGGCGACTAGCGGGAGAACCCTACAATGAGCAGTTCTTC. The encoded protein is CASGRLAGEPYNEQFF.

The rearrangement joins TRBV6-5 to TRBJ2-7; weak D call: TRBD1 (6 bases). V was shortened by 6 bases and J by 1 base, with 13 bases between the two germline ends. CDR1 MNHEY and CDR2 SVGAGI come from the germline V gene. The CDR3 runs 14 residues. CDR3 coding DNA: TGTGCCAGCAGACGGACAGATGGATCCTACGAGCAGTACTTC. As protein: CASRRTDGSYEQYF.

Worth noting for this clone: Within the sample, other DNA sequences also encode this same CDR3. This rearrangement joins TRBV7-6 to TRBJ1-1, with D unresolved. The V gene's germline CDR1 is SGHVS and CDR2 FNYEAQ. The CDR3 has 14 amino acids. Deletions cut 3 bases from V and 1 base from J, with 9 bases between. CDR3 DNA: TGTGCCAGCAGCTTGACCGGCGGGAACACTGAAGCTTTCTTT. This translates into CASSLTGGNTEAFF. The full variable domain, its missing parts supplied by reference TRBV7-6 and TRBJ1-1, is GAGVSQSPRYKVTKRGQDVALRCDPISGHVSLYWYRQALGQGPEFLTYFNYEAQQDKSGLPNDRFSAERPEGSISTLTIQRTEQRDSAMYRCASSLTGGNTEAFFGQGTRLTVV.

This chain's CDR3 is CASSLAVTARDTQYF. As DNA, the CDR3 is TGTGCCAGCAGCTTAGCAGTGACGGCACGGGATACGCAGTATTTT. This chain joins TRBV11-2 and TRBJ2-3, with D hard to call. Germline assignment: CDR1 SGHAT and CDR2 FQNNGV. This CDR3 region has 15 residues. With 1 base removed from V and 6 bases from J, the gap between germline ends came to 14 bases.

The chain couples TRBV27 to TRBJ2-1; the match to TRBD2 covers 12 bases. Trimming cost V 3 bases and J 9 bases; bases outside gene matches: 9. Per the germline V gene, CDR1 is MNHEY and CDR2 is SMNVEV (reference sequence). This CDR3 contains 16 residues. As DNA, the CDR3 is TGTGCCAGCAGTTTTGGCCGGGGACTAGCGGGCGGTGAGCAGTTCTTC. Translated, it gives CASSFGRGLAGGEQFF.

About this clone: At the DNA level, this CDR3 is encoded by other sequences in the same sample as well. V and J are TRBV15 and TRBJ2-1, with a tentative D call TRBD2 (6 bases). This CDR3 region has 15 residues. The V end was cut by 1 base, the J end by 0 bases, with 7 bases between. CDR1 LNHNV and CDR2 YYDKDF come from the germline V gene (reference sequence). DNA for the CDR3: TGTGCCACCAGCAGAGTCGGGAGCTCCTACAATGAGCAGTTCTTC. Translating gives CATSRVGSSYNEQFF.

This clone has a single count. The rearrangement links TRBV7-9 to TRBJ2-3; 8 bases line up with TRBD2. Germline V gives CDR1 SEHNR, CDR2 FQNEAQ (reference sequence). V lost 4 bases and J lost 10; bases outside the gene matches: 16. The CDR3 has 16 residues. The CDR3 region is CASSSIVAGLEDAQYF. CDR3 nucleotide sequence: TGTGCCAGCAGCTCCATCGTAGCGGGGCTGGAGGATGCGCAGTATTTT.

The chain has TRBV27 and TRBJ2-7; no definite D call. The V gene lost 6 bases and the J gene lost 5 bases, with 17 bases spanning the gap. Germline CDR1 reads MNHEY; CDR2 reads SMNVEV (reference sequence). This CDR3 is built from 14 residues. The CDR3 region is CASRSGLTRDEQYF. In DNA, the CDR3 is TGTGCCAGCAGGAGTGGGCTTACTCGAGACGAGCAGTACTTC.

This clone occurred once. The chain is built from TRBV27 and TRBJ2-7; 13 bases match TRBD2. The J segment lost 2 bases and the V segment lost 6 bases, leaving 1 base of the junction unmatched. The germline V gene has CDR1 MNHEY and CDR2 SMNVEV (reference sequence). The CDR3 sequence is 14 residues long. CDR3 amino acids: CASRGLAGTYEQYF. The CDR3 DNA reads TGTGCCAGCAGGGGACTAGCGGGAACCTACGAGCAGTACTTC.

The chain recombines TRBV27 with TRBJ2-1; weak D call: TRBD2 (8 bases). V lost 7 bases and J 2 bases, leaving 15 bases between the germline ends. The CDR3 contains 15 residues. The germline V gene has CDR1 MNHEY and CDR2 SMNVEV (reference sequence). CDR3 DNA: TGTGCCAGCACGGGAGGGGGCGTACCCTACAATGAGCAGTTCTTC. Amino acid sequence: CASTGGGVPYNEQFF.

V is TRBV21-1 and J is TRBJ2-7; the D segment call TRBD1 is taken from the table without a DNA check. TRBV21-1 is shown as a pseudogene. This CDR3 region has 12 residues. CDR3 residues: CARVRGNGEQYF. The CDR3, as DNA: TGTGCCCGAGTAAGGGGAAACGGCGAGCAGTACTTC.

The chain is built from TRBV2 and TRBJ2-7; maybe TRBD1 (5 bases). CDR1 SNHLY and CDR2 FYNNEI come from the germline V gene. The CDR3 has 14 amino acids. The V end lost 3 bases, the J end lost 0 bases, and 9 bases lay between the germline ends. CDR3 sequence (DNA): TGTGCCAGCAGTGAGGGGCCAAGCTCCTACGAGCAGTACTTC. This codes for CASSEGPSSYEQYF.

The chain links TRBV15 to TRBJ1-1, with D tentatively TRBD1 (6 bases). The CDR3 loop spans 14 amino acids. CDR1 is LNHNV, CDR2 YYDKDF, per germline (reference sequence). The ends were cut back, 1 base at V and 4 bases at J, with 10 bases in the middle. CDR3 bases: TGTGCCACCAGCAGAGGACAGGAAATCACTGAAGCTTTCTTT. Its translation: CATSRGQEITEAFF.

The CDR3 nucleotides read TGTGCCAGCAGTACTTCTACTGGGTTTAGTGAGCAGTTCTTC. Amino acids: CASSTSTGFSEQFF. This chain joins TRBV2 and TRBJ2-1; D unresolved. V was cut by 5 bases and J by 9 bases, with 17 bases left in between. This CDR3 contains 14 residues. CDR1 and CDR2 from the germline V gene are SNHLY and FYNNEI. Variable domain in full (rest from reference TRBV2 and TRBJ2-1): EPEVTQTPSHQVTQMGQEVILRCVPISNHLYFYWYRQILGQKVEFLVSFYNNEISEKSEIFDDQFSVERPDGSNFTLKIRSTKLEDSAMYFCASSTSTGFSEQFFGPGTRLTVL.

The J gene is TRBJ2-7, the V gene TRBV13; 9 positions agree with TRBD1. This CDR3 has 15 amino acids. Germline loops: CDR1 PRHDT, CDR2 FYEKMQ (reference sequence). V lost 2 bases, J lost 3 bases, and 5 bases stayed unmatched. DNA for the CDR3: TGTGCCAGCAGCTTAATGGGACAGGGCTTCTACGAGCAGTACTTC. Amino acid sequence: CASSLMGQGFYEQYF.

The V and J genes are TRBV16 and TRBJ1-1; D gene unclear. Between the trimmed V and J ends, which lost 0 bases and 10 bases, there was a span of 9 bases. The CDR3 is made up of 12 amino acids. Germline-derived CDR1 and CDR2 are KGHSY and FQNENV. CDR3 residues: CASSQSGLAAFF. Here the CDR3 DNA reads TGTGCCAGCAGCCAATCGGGGTTAGCAGCTTTCTTT.

The chain couples TRBV14 to TRBJ1-2; weak D call: TRBD1 (6 bases). The CDR3 extends over 13 amino acids. Trimming stripped 3 bases from V and 6 bases from J, with 11 bases between. Germline V gives CDR1 SGHDN, CDR2 FVKESK. The CDR3 spells CASSHTGRDGYTF. The CDR3 region has the DNA TGTGCCAGCAGCCACACAGGGAGAGATGGCTACACCTTC.

V and J are TRBV9 and TRBJ2-7; D is uncertain. CDR1 and CDR2 from the germline V gene are SGDLS and YYNGEE. The CDR3 is made up of 14 amino acids. V was trimmed by 0 bases and J by 2 bases, leaving 9 bases between them. The CDR3 region has the DNA TGTGCCAGCAGCGTAGGATTGCCCGCCTACGAGCAGTACTTC. Protein product: CASSVGLPAYEQYF. The complete variable domain, with remaining parts taken from reference TRBV9 and TRBJ2-7, reads DSGVTQTPKHLITATGQRVTLRCSPRSGDLSVYWYQQSLDQGLQFLIQYYNGEERAKGNILERFSAQQFPDLHSELNLSSLELGDSALYFCASSVGLPAYEQYFGPGTRLTVT.

In its sample, this clone was seen once. The chain recombines TRBV28 with TRBJ2-1, with D unclear. The germline gives CDR1 MDHEN, CDR2 SYDVKM. The V gene lost 5 bases and the J gene lost 3 bases, with 14 bases spanning the gap. The CDR3 extends over 15 amino acids. The CDR3 DNA follows: TGTGCCAGCAGTCAACTACCGACTGGCTACAATGAGCAGTTCTTC. Translated: CASSQLPTGYNEQFF.

Regarding this clone: This sample includes further DNA sequences coding for the same CDR3. The chain is built from TRBV28 and TRBJ2-7; perhaps TRBD1 as D (6 bases). From germline, CDR1 is MDHEN and CDR2 SYDVKM. The CDR3 consists of 13 residues. Trimming shortened V by 7 bases and J by 0 bases, and 10 bases separated the two germline ends. CDR3 coding DNA: TGTGCCAGCACGGACAGACTCTCCTACGAGCAGTACTTC. As protein: CASTDRLSYEQYF.

This clone turned up a few times. The chain uses TRBV30 and TRBJ2-7; tentative D call: TRBD2 (6 bases). CDR1 GTSNPN and CDR2 SVGIG come from the germline V gene (reference sequence). CDR3 size: 14 residues. V lost 2 bases to trimming and J lost 6 bases, with 17 bases between them. CDR3 region: CAWSPGTGTLEQYF. CDR3 nucleotides: TGTGCCTGGAGTCCCGGGACTGGGACGCTCGAGCAGTACTTC.

The count of this clone is one. The chain uses TRBV7-9 and TRBJ2-7; TRBD1 agrees at 9 bases. Trimming removed 2 bases from V and 6 bases from J; junction bases left unmatched: 5. The CDR3 spans 14 residues. The germline V gene encodes CDR1 SEHNR and CDR2 FQNEAQ (reference sequence). The CDR3 spells CASSLTDRGSEQYF. CDR3 DNA: TGTGCCAGCAGCTTAACGGACAGGGGATCCGAGCAGTACTTC.

The chain links TRBV19 to TRBJ2-7; D is undetermined. CDR3 length: 12 residues. Germline loops: CDR1 LNHDA, CDR2 SQIVND (reference sequence). V was clipped by 0 bases and J by 3 bases, with 3 bases between them. This CDR3 reads CASSIDGYEQYF. The CDR3 region has the DNA TGTGCCAGTAGTATAGACGGCTACGAGCAGTACTTC. The entire variable domain, with the rest obtained from reference TRBV19 and TRBJ2-7, is as follows: DGGITQSPKYLFRKEGQNVTLSCEQNLNHDAMYWYRQDPGQGLRLIYYSQIVNDFQKGDIAEGYSVSREKKESFPLTVTSAQKNPTAFYLCASSIDGYEQYFGPGTRLTVT.

In its sample, this clone was seen once. The CDR3 DNA reads TGCGCCAGCAGCCTGGCGGGAGGCCCTAGCTCCTACGAGCAGTACTTC. Translated, it gives CASSLAGGPSSYEQYF. The J gene is TRBJ2-7, the V gene TRBV4-1; 8 bases align to TRBD2. The CDR3 has 16 residues. The V segment lost 4 bases and the J segment 0 bases; nucleotides outside the gene matches: 8. Germline V gene sequence: CDR1 MGHRA, CDR2 YSYEKL.

The DNA of the CDR3 is TGTGCCAGCAGCCAACGGACTAGCGGGCCCAGCACAGATACGCAGTATTTT. Protein sequence: CASSQRTSGPSTDTQYF. The chain recombines TRBV7-6 with TRBJ2-3; 11 bases line up with TRBD2. V lost 5 bases to trimming and J lost 0 bases; unmatched junction nucleotides: 7. The CDR3 length is 17 residues. Looked up from germline, CDR1 is SGHVS and CDR2 is FNYEAQ.